This T cell receptor beta chain was sequenced for a study of shared T cell receptors in the human thymus. In germline, CDR1 is GTSNPN, CDR2 SVGIG (reference sequence). Trimming stripped 2 bases from V and 2 bases from J, with 16 bases between. The CDR3 loop spans 15 amino acids. The method was immunoSEQ multiplex PCR; TCRdb's version includes in-frame clones alone and lacks a portion of them. The top ten clones hold just under 0.0095% of a sample with some 640,000 clones, approximately 87% of them seen once. These data also featured in a second study, about human thymus T cells. As that study records: Infants, healthy and Finnish, who were having corrective surgery for congenital heart defects served as donors. Thymic samples were excised during corrective heart operations. Thymic and blood repertoires seemed to favor certain V and J genes. Overlap was high between thymic repertoires from unrelated individuals, as reported in related research.

The TCR sequence derives from a boy under three years old with a congenital heart defect. The sequenced sample consisted of thymocytes. The J gene is TRBJ2-7, the V gene TRBV30; D might be TRBD1 (6 bases). In DNA, the CDR3 is TGTGCCTGGAGTCCATACCCAGGGGATACCTACGAGCAGTACTTC. It yields the protein CAWSPYPGDTYEQYF.